This TCR beta chain is from a study of CD4+ T cells in melanoma. Whole-study results and caveats: Neoantigen-specific CD4+ T cells in melanoma reportedly had diverse differentiation states. CD8+ T cell, macrophage and B cell function reportedly correlated with neoantigen-specific CD4+ T cells.

Measured with immunoSEQ multiplex PCR; TCRdb has only the in-frame clones, and not every one. Among about 9,600 clones listed, around two thirds were seen once. Concerning this clone itself: What it binds is not known.

CDR3 length: 12 amino acids. V dropped 6 bases and J dropped 8 bases, with 13 bases sitting between them. Germline V gene data show CDR1 as WSHSY and CDR2 as SAAADI. This clonotype was obtained from a human donor with melanoma. The sequencing sample was made of cells from a culture (not recorded whether cultured in vitro). The chain combines TRBV10-2 with TRBJ1-2; D not resolved. In DNA form, the CDR3 reads TGCGCCAGCAGCGCCTCGACAAGCGGCTACACCTTC. As protein: CASSASTSGYTF.